The entry below describes one T cell receptor beta chain. Its specificity is unknown. With 60 Vbeta and 13 Jbeta primers, the PCR was carried out. Profiling relied on immunoSEQ multiplex PCR, and the TCRdb table lists in-frame clones only, not all of them. This table holds under 150,000 clones, 78% found once. This entry belongs to a study of cytomegalovirus exposure and HLA in healthy donors. General study points: HLA restriction was apparent for most CMV-associated TCR beta chains in a later analysis. What a later analysis showed was that several of the most significant clusters appeared linked to common viral pathogens.

The CDR3 is made up of 15 amino acids. From germline, CDR1 is MNHEY and CDR2 SVGAGI. V dropped 6 bases and J dropped 8; count of bases not matched to a gene: 10. The source material was PBMCs. The chain uses TRBV6-5 and TRBJ2-1, with 10 bases matching TRBD1. The origin of this receptor is a male donor in good health and CMV-seronegative. The CDR3 here is CASSPPGQGIHEQFF. The CDR3 DNA follows: TGTGCCAGCAGCCCTCCGGGACAGGGGATCCATGAGCAGTTCTTC.